This TCR beta chain came from a study of blood T cell repertoires in COVID-19. Background on the study: Acute-phase and convalescent COVID-19 samples originated in the United States, Italy and Spain. T cells, B-cell-depleted T cells, or PBMCs provided the cDNA or gDNA that served as material.

Per the original data handling: Estimation of nucleated cell counts relied on the amplification of reference gene primers. TCRdb's copy holds only in-frame clones and misses some; the assay was immunoSEQ multiplex PCR. D and trimming were read from the DNA, whereas the V and J calls and clone size are those reported in that table. Of some 20,000 clones in the sample, around 87% are singletons; the top ten hold over 9.5%. The V gene's germline CDR1 is MNHEY and CDR2 SVGAGI. Trimming cost V 4 bases and J 7 bases; bases outside gene matches: 6. The CDR3 spans 15 residues. The TCR comes from a human donor in a cohort sampled during active COVID-19. The chain uses TRBV6-5 and TRBJ2-1; 11 positions match TRBD1. The sequenced material came from peripheral blood. CDR3 region: CASSSGQGARNEQFF. The DNA for the CDR3 is TGTGCCAGCAGTTCCGGACAGGGGGCTAGAAATGAGCAGTTCTTC.